This TCR beta chain was observed in a study of shared clonotypes between healthy human individuals (dated by TCRdb to the early 2020s). About the investigation overall: The cohort comprised a couple of women and a few men aged 18 to 49 years. Each donor's leukapheresis produced roughly between roughly 0.94 and 9.5 billion PBMCs. For each donor, CD4 naive and CD4 memory were each run on three plates, CD8 naive on two plates, and CD8 memory on one plate. To increase sequencing depth and limit assay-specific biases, different laboratories used diverse techniques to prepare libraries and sequence TCR repertoires. The study deeply sequenced blood TCR repertoires of five healthy adults to estimate repertoire size and the extent of clonotype sharing between individuals. The full study reports these points: Across a handful of donors, about 5.2% of naive CD4, roughly 3.4% of naive CD8, roughly 2.2% of memory CD4, and 0.3% to 0.45% of memory CD8 clonotypes were shared. Incomplete sequencing was indicated by rarefaction of sorted-subset datasets, despite the large sequencing depth. Because the study included only a small number of donors, the genetic and exposure-history diversity represented was limited. Pairwise subsampling led to the expectation that sequencing depth would affect the degree of clonotype sharing among donors. Sampling was restricted to blood, and TCR repertoires in tissues likely differ from the TCR repertoires found in blood. Higher generation probabilities were observed for clonotypes shared by all four sorted-subset donors than for non-shared clonotypes. Naive subsets generally had larger estimated clonotype richness than memory subsets did.

The germline ends are 17 bases apart after V is trimmed by 10 bases and J by 2 bases. Spanning cysteine to phenylalanine, the CDR3 consists of 14 amino acids. Kept here is only the CDR3 DNA, which spans 42 bases and is read in frame from base 1. The germline V gene yields MNHNS for CDR1 and SASEGT for CDR2. For the CD8 naive samples, CD45RO-negative cells were positively selected for CCR7, yielding a CD45RA+CCR7+ population from which TemRA cells were excluded. Donors were healthy HIV-negative adults with no recently reported acute infections or vaccinations. Every donor was a Caucasian adult residing in Nashville, Tennessee, USA. After blood collection by leukapheresis, PBMCs were isolated using Ficoll-Histopaque density gradient centrifugation and then cryopreserved in the vapor phase of liquid nitrogen. Analytical flow cytometry was used to check the purity and quantity of each magnetically sorted T cell population. Each sorted fraction had its genomic DNA isolated and then quantified by UV absorbance on a Nanodrop 2000c.

TCR CDR3 regions were amplified from genomic DNA by multiplex PCR using the deep immunoSEQ assay. For each cell subset, the extracted genomic DNA was distributed evenly across all wells of several immunoSEQ 96-well plates, and each plate served as one replicate. For sorted subsets, each replicate PCR was loaded with about 200 ng genomic DNA, equivalent to 25,000 to 35,000 T cell genomes. Purified libraries were quantified with a Qubit 3.0 fluorometer, sized on a Bioanalyzer 2100, and re-quantified with the KAPA Library Quantification kit. Every immunoSEQ 96-well plate was sequenced on a dedicated single-read 150-cycle Illumina NextSeq 550 flow cell. Per the source publication's procedure: Because only junctional sequences without quality scores were contained in the immunoSEQ output, filtering matching that applied to full-length reads could not be performed. Sequences were annotated with PyIR, a Python wrapper for IgBLAST v1.9, and V/J genes and CDR3 were assigned using IMGT germline references. Reads were removed for weak V/J assignments (E-value above 1e-6), missing CDR3, stop codons, out-of-frame junctions, or ambiguous translated residues. V3J clonotypes were defined as sequences sharing the same inferred V gene, J gene, and CDR3 amino acid sequence. Percentage overlap between repertoires was computed as shared unique clonotypes divided by the size of the smaller repertoire. Three approaches were used to assess repertoire richness: RTK rarefaction, the Chao1 estimator, and Recon v2.1 estimates of unobserved clonotypes. Generation probabilities for all TCRbeta clonotypes obtained by the gDNA method from a handful of donors were computed using OLGA. The table was pulled from immuneACCESS by TCRdb, which kept in-frame rearrangements only. Such tables lose some clones; where checked, under half of the loss comes from unresolved V genes, and the rest has no known cause. The DNA was the basis for D and trimming; V, J and clone size are from that table. The sample yields about 580,000 clones; nearly 98% were counted once. The leading ten clones occupy 0.25% to 0.35% of the sample.

On this clone itself: Its binding antigen is unknown. Base quality data are lacking; no much larger clone is found one base away.

The TCR was taken from a man aged 25-45 years in good health. The specimen sequenced was naive CD8+ T cells sorted from blood. Explained via the paper, the cell subset or site label denotes: CD45RA+CCR7+. Here the chain combines TRBV6-1 and TRBJ1-1, with no reliable assignment of the D segment. The DNA is as follows: TGTGCCACCGCGGCCGGCGGCTCAAACACTGAAGCTTTCTTT. Its translation reads: CATAAGGSNTEAFF.